This TCR beta chain was observed in a study of T cells in tuberculosis. Study overall: A South African cohort included IGRA-negative adolescents, latently infected IGRA-positive adolescents and adults with active tuberculosis.

Looked up from germline, CDR1 is LGHNA and CDR2 is YSLEER. This CDR3 region has 15 residues. With 4 bases removed from V and 7 bases from J, the gap between germline ends came to 14 bases. Clones were read by immunoSEQ multiplex PCR, and TCRdb kept only the in-frame ones, dropping some. The top ten clones hold 12% of a sample with around 35,000 clones, approximately 94% of them seen once. Study results and limitations: Shorter CDR3-alpha in active tuberculosis partly drove smaller distances. Using the GMM-specific repertoire gave under 90% accuracy versus around 70% with motifs.

With respect to this clone: What it binds is not known.

The specimen sequenced was PBMCs. This TCR was sampled from a donor aged 10 to 29 with latent tuberculosis or without tuberculosis infection. Some clones in this sample may be carry-over from other donors' samples. This chain connects TRBV4-3 to TRBJ1-6, with a tentative D call TRBD1 (6 bases). The CDR3 DNA reads TGCGCCAGCAGCCGGCTGGACAGTACAAATTCACCCCTCCACTTT. Encoded protein: CASSRLDSTNSPLHF.